This is a list of T cell receptor beta chains from one sample in a study of cytotoxic CD8 clonotypes in ibrutinib-treated CLL. TCRdb's copy holds only in-frame clones and misses some; the assay was immunoSEQ multiplex PCR. Of more than 110,000 clones in the sample, 60% to 85% were seen once. The material sequenced was PBMCs, taken after 24 months of ibrutinib treatment. These receptors were obtained from a human donor with chronic lymphocytic leukemia. CDR3s include the opening cysteine and the closing phenylalanine or tryptophan. The D gene is left open where the match is weak. The size field is filled for only some rows; it gives once, few, many or a size class.

>NA|TRBJ2-7|NA|TRBV19
CASRRQDSYEQYF
TGTGCCAGTAGGCGACAGGACTCCTACGAGCAGTACTTC
>NA|TRBJ1-2|TRBD1|TRBV19
CASSIGGTGNNYGYTF
TGTGCCAGTAGTATCGGGGGGACAGGGAATAACTATGGCTACACCTTC
>NA|TRBJ2-7|NA|TRBV6-5
CASSYEGGWSPYEQYF
TGTGCCAGCAGTTACGAGGGGGGGTGGTCCCCCTACGAGCAGTACTTC
>NA|TRBJ2-7|NA|TRBV4-3
CASSQDVAGTGEQYF
TGCGCCAGCAGCCAAGACGTCGCAGGGACGGGGGAGCAGTACTTC
>few|TRBJ2-3|NA|TRBV7-2
CASSLGGAGTTDTQYF
TGTGCCAGCAGCTTAGGTGGTGCAGGGACCACAGATACGCAGTATTTT
>NA|TRBJ2-6|NA|TRBV27
CASSFDSTGSGANVLTF
TGTGCCAGCAGTTTCGACAGCACAGGCTCTGGGGCCAACGTCCTGACTTTC
>NA|TRBJ1-2|NA|TRBV28
CASSFPTGWSGGYTF
TGTGCCAGCAGTTTCCCCACAGGGTGGTCGGGCGGCTACACCTTC
>NA|TRBJ2-6|NA|TRBV5-6
CASSGATSRGANVLTF
TGTGCCAGCAGCGGGGCCACGTCGAGGGGGGCCAACGTCCTGACTTTC
>NA|TRBJ2-1|NA|TRBV18
CASSLPGEQFF
TGTGCCAGCTCGCTCCCGGGTGAGCAGTTCTTC
>many|TRBJ2-7|NA|TRBV13
CASSLARGRSYEQYF
TGTGCCAGCAGCTTAGCGCGGGGAAGGTCCTACGAGCAGTACTTC
>NA|TRBJ2-7|NA|TRBV7-6
CASSYPLGEQYF
TGTGCCAGCAGCTACCCCCTAGGCGAGCAGTACTTC
>NA|TRBJ1-2|NA|TRBV19
CASSPDSYVGYTF
TGTGCCAGTAGTCCTGACAGCTACGTAGGCTACACCTTC
>NA|TRBJ2-3|NA|TRBV5-1
CASSLGVGAQRGTQYF
TGCGCCAGCAGCTTGGGGGTCGGAGCCCAGCGCGGTACGCAGTATTTT
>NA|TRBJ1-1|TRBD1|TRBV6-5
CASGEGDRDEAFF
TGTGCCAGCGGGGAAGGGGACAGAGATGAAGCTTTCTTT
>NA|TRBJ2-7|NA|TRBV28
CASSLGGAGQAYEQYF
TGTGCCAGCAGTTTAGGGGGGGCGGGACAGGCCTACGAGCAGTACTTC
>NA|TRBJ2-2|NA|TRBV2
CASRGTSPKTGELFF
TGTGCCAGCAGGGGGACCAGCCCGAAAACCGGGGAGCTGTTTTTT
>NA|TRBJ2-2|NA|TRBV29-1
CSAGFVGLGRTGELFF
TGCAGCGCAGGGTTCGTGGGGTTGGGGCGCACCGGGGAGCTGTTTTTT
>once|TRBJ2-3|TRBD2|TRBV7-8
CASSSLAGVSDTQYF
TGTGCCAGCAGCTCCCTAGCGGGGGTATCAGATACGCAGTATTTT
>NA|TRBJ2-2|NA|TRBV18
CASSPANTGELFF
TGTGCCAGCTCACCAGCGAACACCGGGGAGCTGTTTTTT
>NA|TRBJ2-3|TRBD2|TRBV18
CASSPRLAASTDTQYF
TGTGCCAGCTCACCCCGACTAGCGGCTAGCACAGATACGCAGTATTTT
>many|TRBJ2-1|NA|TRBV11-2
CASSTLGGAPYNEQFF
TGTGCCAGCAGCACCTTGGGGGGGGCTCCCTACAATGAGCAGTTCTTC
>NA|TRBJ1-1|NA|TRBV18
CASSPPMSTEAFF
TGTGCCAGCTCACCACCGATGAGCACTGAAGCTTTCTTT
>NA|TRBJ1-1|NA|TRBV18
CASLGTADTEAFF
TGTGCCAGCTTGGGGACGGCTGACACTGAAGCTTTCTTT
>NA|TRBJ1-2|NA|TRBV7-2
CASSARQRRNYGYTF
TGTGCCAGCAGCGCCCGACAGCGGCGAAACTATGGCTACACCTTC
>NA|TRBJ2-1|NA|TRBV4-2
CASSQQPTGLHEQFF
TGTGCCAGCAGCCAACAACCGACCGGGTTGCATGAGCAGTTCTTC
>few|TRBJ1-2|TRBD1|TRBV18
CASSPLQGGYGYTF
TGTGCCAGCTCACCACTACAGGGGGGCTATGGCTACACCTTC
>NA|TRBJ2-7|NA|TRBV5-6
CASSLGQSYEQYF
TGTGCCAGCTCTTTGGGGCAGAGCTACGAGCAGTACTTC